Listed here are 2 T cell receptor beta chains from one sample, sequenced in a study of T cell changes during pregnancy in multiple sclerosis. Sequenced by immunoSEQ multiplex PCR; TCRdb stores in-frame clones only, minus some. The sample shows more than 75,000 clones, about 94% of them seen only once. Here the sequenced sample was peripheral blood, taken in the third trimester of pregnancy. These TCRs come from a female donor with multiple sclerosis, enrolled in a pregnancy study.

This chain links TRBV2 with TRBJ2-1; TRBD1 is a possible D gene (6 bases). Germline assignment: CDR1 SNHLY and CDR2 FYNNEI. V dropped 4 bases and J dropped 2 bases, with 12 bases sitting between them. The CDR3 sequence is 15 residues long. Written as DNA, the CDR3 is TGTGCCAGCAGTGTTGGGCAGGGGACCTACAATGAGCAGTTCTTC. Translation gives CASSVGQGTYNEQFF.

V and J are TRBV19 and TRBJ1-5, with TRBD1 matching over 9 bases. CDR1 and CDR2 (germline): LNHDA, SQIVND (reference sequence). After removal of 5 bases from V and 6 bases from J, the junction contained 14 bases not matched to a gene. The CDR3 length is 17 residues. CDR3 loop: CASSASDSGQGIQPQHF. For the CDR3, the DNA is TGTGCCAGTAGTGCCAGTGATTCCGGACAGGGGATTCAGCCCCAGCATTTT.